Below, 25 T cell receptor beta chains from the same sample are listed, as sequenced in a study of blood T cell repertoires in COVID-19. Measured with immunoSEQ multiplex PCR; TCRdb has only the in-frame clones, and not every one. In the table there are 110,000 or so clones, over 75% of which are singletons. Source material: peripheral blood. These receptors originate from an older man with active or convalescent COVID-19.

The chain joins TRBV28 to TRBJ2-3; 16 bases line up with TRBD2. The CDR3 contains 24 residues. Germline trimming cut 4 bases from V and 4 bases from J; bases unmatched to any gene: 26. Germline CDR1 is MDHEN and CDR2 is SYDVKM. Here the CDR3 DNA reads TGTGCCAGCAGTTCAGATTACAGGGGTCAAATGGGACTAGCGGGAGGGCCACGCGCAGATACGCAGTATTTT. This sequence encodes CASSSDYRGQMGLAGGPRADTQYF. The entire variable domain, with the rest obtained from reference TRBV28 and TRBJ2-3, is as follows: DVKVTQSSRYLVKRTGEKVFLECVQDMDHENMFWYRQDPGLGLRLIYFSYDVKMKEKGDIPEGYSVSREKKERFSLILESASTNQTSMYLCASSSDYRGQMGLAGGPRADTQYFGPGTRLTVL.

This sequence joins TRBV5-6 and TRBJ2-5, with D perhaps matching TRBD1 (6 bases). V was cut by 3 bases and J by 5 bases, with 14 bases left in between. The CDR3 consists of 14 residues. Germline V gene sequence: CDR1 SGHDT, CDR2 YYEEEE. The CDR3 region is CASSYQQGTETQYF. CDR3 DNA sequence: TGTGCCAGCAGCTATCAACAGGGTACGGAGACCCAGTACTTC.

For the CDR3, the DNA is TGTGCCTGGAGTCGTGGGGGGAGGCTCGATCTAGATTACGTCTATGGCTACACCTTC. Its translation is CAWSRGGRLDLDYVYGYTF. The J gene is TRBJ1-2, the V gene TRBV30, with D perhaps TRBD1 (5 bases). Germline V CDR1 and CDR2: GTSNPN, SVGIG (reference sequence). The CDR3 contains 19 residues. V was cut by 2 bases and J by 4 bases, with 29 bases left in between.

The chain recombines TRBV30 with TRBJ2-1, with 13 positions matching TRBD2. CDR1 is GTSNPN, CDR2 SVGIG, per germline (reference sequence). Trimming at V came to 2 bases and at J to 0 bases, leaving 7 bases not matched to a gene. This CDR3 is built from 18 residues. The CDR3 DNA is TGTGCCTGGAGTCAAACAAGGACTAGCGGGAGCTCCTACAATGAGCAGTTCTTC. It specifies CAWSQTRTSGSSYNEQFF.

The chain is built from TRBV6-5 and TRBJ2-7, with unresolved D. The CDR3 length is 15 residues. V lost 0 bases and J 5 bases, leaving 14 bases between the germline ends. The germline gives CDR1 MNHEY, CDR2 SVGAGI. The CDR3 spells CASSYSFERSHEQYF. CDR3 DNA sequence: TGTGCCAGCAGTTACTCATTTGAGAGGTCCCACGAGCAGTACTTC.

V gene TRBV5-1 combines with J gene TRBJ2-3; 9 bases match TRBD2. With V trimmed by 5 bases and J by 9 bases, 13 bases remained unmatched. This CDR3 is built from 15 residues. Germline V gene lookup returns CDR1 SGHRS and CDR2 YFSETQ. CDR3 in amino acids: CASRQGGTSSVTQYF. In DNA form, the CDR3 reads TGCGCCAGCAGACAGGGTGGGACTAGCTCCGTGACGCAGTATTTT.

The chain links TRBV19 to TRBJ1-5; D not certain. This CDR3 is built from 13 residues. The germline V and J ends were trimmed by 5 bases and 5 bases, with 10 bases remaining between them. The V gene's germline CDR1 is LNHDA and CDR2 SQIVND (reference sequence). CDR3 loop: CASSGGRDQPQHF. The CDR3 DNA sequence: TGTGCCAGTAGTGGCGGGAGGGATCAGCCCCAGCATTTT.

The chain carries TRBV4-2 and TRBJ2-1; 11 bases match TRBD1. Germline assignment: CDR1 LGHNA and CDR2 YNFKEQ. The length of the CDR3 is 16 residues. Trimming removed 2 bases from V and 6 bases from J; junction bases left unmatched: 6. CDR3 bases: TGTGCCAGCAGCCAACCCGGGACAGGGGGTACCAATGAGCAGTTCTTC. Protein: CASSQPGTGGTNEQFF.

This clone appeared a single time. The rearrangement links TRBV6-5 to TRBJ2-7, with TRBD2 matching 10 bases. CDR3 length: 13 residues. Trimming removed 6 bases from V and 6 bases from J; junction bases left unmatched: 5. Germline CDR1 reads MNHEY; CDR2 reads SVGAGI. CDR3 sequence reads: CASRTAGGREQYF. In DNA form, the CDR3 reads TGTGCCAGCAGGACAGCGGGAGGGCGCGAGCAGTACTTC.

The rearrangement uses TRBV19 and TRBJ1-5, with a possible D match to TRBD1 (5 bases). Germline lookup yields CDR1 LNHDA and CDR2 SQIVND (reference sequence). V was pared by 3 bases and J by 3 bases, with 12 bases between. The CDR3 spans 15 residues. CDR3 sequence reads: CASSIKTQVNQPQHF. The CDR3 DNA reads TGTGCCAGTAGTATTAAGACACAGGTCAATCAGCCCCAGCATTTT.

Comment on this clone: The junction and the germline gene differ at one end; a read error may be behind it. V gene TRBV7-7 combines with J gene TRBJ2-7; D perhaps matches TRBD2 (6 bases). The V gene's germline CDR1 is SSHAT and CDR2 FNYEAQ (reference sequence). This CDR3 region has 15 residues. The CDR3 protein is CASSFGPAEGNEQYF. The CDR3, as DNA: TGTGCTAGCAGCTTCGGACCCGCGGAGGGAAACGAGCAGTACTTC.

The chain carries TRBV10-2 and TRBJ2-3; 10 positions match TRBD2. The ends lost 7 bases at V and 4 bases at J; junction bases unmatched: 5. This CDR3 contains 14 residues. Germline CDR1 reads WSHSY; CDR2 reads SAAADI. The CDR3 coding sequence is TGCGCCAGCATACTAGCGGGGAGGGCAGATACGCAGTATTTT. Translating gives CASILAGRADTQYF.

V usage is TRBV7-9 and J usage is TRBJ2-3; 10 nucleotides match TRBD2. Germline V gene sequence: CDR1 SEHNR, CDR2 FQNEAQ (reference sequence). The J segment lost 2 bases and the V segment lost 7 bases, leaving 9 bases of the junction unmatched. The CDR3 is made up of 16 amino acids. CDR3 DNA sequence: TGTGCCAGCACCCCTAGCGGGAGCTTCTACACAGATACGCAGTATTTT. Translated: CASTPSGSFYTDTQYF.

This chain uses TRBV29-1 with TRBJ2-3; maybe TRBD1 (5 bases). With 3 bases removed from V and 3 bases from J, the gap between germline ends came to 7 bases. The CDR3 covers 12 residues. Germline values: CDR1 SQVTM, CDR2 ANQGSEA. The CDR3 bases are TGCAGCGTTGAGGCAGGGACAGATACGCAGTATTTT. Protein product: CSVEAGTDTQYF.

The rearrangement joins TRBV19 to TRBJ1-5; 9 bases map to TRBD1. The CDR3 runs to 16 residues. Germline CDR1 LNHDA, CDR2 SQIVND (reference sequence). Trimming at V came to 6 bases and at J to 2 bases, leaving 8 bases not matched to a gene. The CDR3 loop is CASRGQGGLGNQPQHF. The CDR3, as DNA: TGTGCCAGTAGGGGACAGGGTGGTCTCGGCAATCAGCCCCAGCATTTT.

This sequence joins TRBV27 and TRBJ2-7; TRBD2 matches 7 bases. This CDR3 is built from 13 residues. CDR1 is MNHEY and CDR2 is SMNVEV in the germline V gene (reference sequence). The ends lost 6 bases at V and 2 bases at J; junction bases unmatched: 4. CDR3: CASRTGGTYEQYF. The CDR3, as DNA: TGTGCCAGCAGAACCGGGGGGACCTACGAGCAGTACTTC.

The genes are TRBV6-5 and TRBJ1-1; the match to TRBD1 covers 8 bases. Looked up from germline, CDR1 is MNHEY and CDR2 is SVGAGI. V shed 6 bases and J 4 bases; nucleotides not matched to a gene: 10. This CDR3 contains 15 residues. As DNA, the CDR3 is TGTGCCAGCAGACCCGGACAGGGAGGGGTCACTGAAGCTTTCTTT. Encoded protein: CASRPGQGGVTEAFF.

For the CDR3, the DNA is TGTGCCAGCAGGAGGGGGAACATCGACAATGAGCAGTTCTTC. Translating it yields CASRRGNIDNEQFF. The chain joins TRBV6-5 to TRBJ2-1; tentative D call: TRBD1 (6 bases). Germline V gene lookup returns CDR1 MNHEY and CDR2 SVGAGI. Trimming shortened V by 6 bases and J by 5 bases, and 14 bases separated the two germline ends. The CDR3 contains 14 residues.

The chain uses TRBV5-1 and TRBJ1-2; possibly TRBD1 for D (5 bases). The CDR3 is made up of 18 amino acids. Trimming left V 1 base short and J 4 bases short, with 23 bases between. Germline V CDR1 and CDR2: SGHRS, YFSETQ. Here the CDR3 DNA reads TGCGCCAGCAGCTTGAGATGGGGAGGGAGAGGGGAGTCCTATGGCTACACCTTC. Translated: CASSLRWGGRGESYGYTF.

The chain carries TRBV14 and TRBJ2-1; 15 nucleotides line up with TRBD2. After removal of 6 bases from V and 8 bases from J, the junction contained 2 bases not matched to a gene. CDR3 size: 14 residues. In germline, CDR1 is SGHDN, CDR2 FVKESK. In DNA form, the CDR3 reads TGTGCCAGCAGGCGGACTAGCGGGAGGGATGAGCAGTTCTTC. Protein: CASRRTSGRDEQFF.

This chain joins TRBV9 and TRBJ1-1; tentative D call: TRBD1 (6 bases). The CDR3 covers 15 residues. The V end lost 5 bases, the J end lost 1 base, and 15 bases lay between the germline ends. The germline CDR1 and CDR2 sequences are SGDLS and YYNGEE. In nucleotides, the CDR3 is TGTGCCAGCAGGACTAATGGACAGTCGAACACTGAAGCTTTCTTT. Translating gives CASRTNGQSNTEAFF.

The chain uses TRBV19 and TRBJ1-2; the D gene is possibly TRBD1 (6 bases). This CDR3 has 14 residues. The germline V and J ends were trimmed by 4 bases and 1 base, with 10 bases remaining between them. Germline CDR1 LNHDA, CDR2 SQIVND (reference sequence). This CDR3 is CASSKAGDNYGYTF. The CDR3 DNA is TGTGCCAGTAGTAAGGCAGGGGATAACTATGGCTACACCTTC.

V is TRBV7-3 and J is TRBJ2-1, with 7 bases lining up with TRBD2. Trimming took 4 bases from V and 5 from J; bases not matched to a gene: 11. The CDR3 sequence is 16 residues long. Germline assignment: CDR1 SGHTA and CDR2 FQGTGA. CDR3 nucleotides: TGTGCCAGCAGCTCGCGCCTGGCTAGCGGAGACAATGAGCAGTTCTTC. As protein: CASSSRLASGDNEQFF.

The CDR3 bases are TGTGCCAGCAGCCGGACTAGCGGGGATGCCTACAATGAGCAGTTCTTC. Translation: CASSRTSGDAYNEQFF. The J gene is TRBJ2-1, the V gene TRBV7-3; TRBD2 matches 12 bases. V lost 5 bases and J lost 2; bases outside the gene matches: 4. CDR1 is SGHTA and CDR2 is FQGTGA in the germline V gene. There are 16 residues in the CDR3.

The chain is built from TRBV24-1 and TRBJ1-6; unclear D gene. Trimming removed 7 bases at V and 1 base at J, with 16 bases between. The CDR3 is 17 amino acids. CDR1 is KGHDR and CDR2 is SFDVKD in the germline V gene. In DNA, the CDR3 is TGTGCCACCAGGGCGGTTTCCCTGGTTTCCTATAATTCACCCCTCCACTTT. It encodes CATRAVSLVSYNSPLHF.